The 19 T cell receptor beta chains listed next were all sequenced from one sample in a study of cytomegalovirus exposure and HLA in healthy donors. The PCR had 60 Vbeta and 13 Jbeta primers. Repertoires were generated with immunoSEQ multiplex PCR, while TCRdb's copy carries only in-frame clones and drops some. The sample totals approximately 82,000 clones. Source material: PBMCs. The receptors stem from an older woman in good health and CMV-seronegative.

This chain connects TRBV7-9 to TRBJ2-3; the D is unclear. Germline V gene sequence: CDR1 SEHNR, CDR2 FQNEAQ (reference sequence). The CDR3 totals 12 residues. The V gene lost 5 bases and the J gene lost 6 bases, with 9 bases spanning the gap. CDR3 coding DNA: TGTGCCAGCAGCCCGAAACATGATACGCAGTATTTT. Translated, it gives CASSPKHDTQYF.

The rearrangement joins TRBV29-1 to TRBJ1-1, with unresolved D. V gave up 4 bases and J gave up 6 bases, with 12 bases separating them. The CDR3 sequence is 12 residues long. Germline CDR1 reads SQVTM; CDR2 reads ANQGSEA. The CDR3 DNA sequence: TGCAGCGTTGCTCAGGAGGCCTCTGAAGCTTTCTTT. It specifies CSVAQEASEAFF.

The CDR3 region is CASSFKRGIGAGELFF. The DNA for the CDR3 is TGTGCCAGCAGCTTTAAAAGGGGGATCGGGGCCGGGGAGCTGTTTTTT. This rearrangement joins TRBV5-4 to TRBJ2-2; possible D gene TRBD1, 6 bases. Trimming shortened V by 2 bases and J by 6 bases, and 17 bases separated the two germline ends. The CDR3 extends over 16 amino acids. The V gene's germline CDR1 is SGHNT and CDR2 YYREEE (reference sequence).

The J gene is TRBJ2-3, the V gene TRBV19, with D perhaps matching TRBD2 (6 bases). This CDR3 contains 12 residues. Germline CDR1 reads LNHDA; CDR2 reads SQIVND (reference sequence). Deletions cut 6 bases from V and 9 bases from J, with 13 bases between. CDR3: CASSRDLGTQYF. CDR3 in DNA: TGTGCCAGTAGCCGGGACTTAGGAACGCAGTATTTT.

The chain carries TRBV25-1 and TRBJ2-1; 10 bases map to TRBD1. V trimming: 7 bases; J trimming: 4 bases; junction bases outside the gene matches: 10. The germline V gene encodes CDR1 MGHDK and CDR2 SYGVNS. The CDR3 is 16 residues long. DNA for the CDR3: TGTGCCAGCACTACAACCCGACAGGGGGCTTACAATGAGCAGTTCTTC. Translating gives CASTTTRQGAYNEQFF.

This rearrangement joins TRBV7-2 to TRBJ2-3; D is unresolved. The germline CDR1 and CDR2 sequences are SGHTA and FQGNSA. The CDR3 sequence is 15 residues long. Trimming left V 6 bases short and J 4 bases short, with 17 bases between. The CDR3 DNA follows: TGTGCCAGCAGTCGAAGACGTGGGCAAGCAGATACGCAGTATTTT. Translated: CASSRRRGQADTQYF.

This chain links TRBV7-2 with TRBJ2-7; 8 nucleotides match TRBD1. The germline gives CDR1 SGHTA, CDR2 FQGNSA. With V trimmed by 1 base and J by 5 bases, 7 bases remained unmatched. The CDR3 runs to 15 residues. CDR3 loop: CASSLEGQGLNEQYF. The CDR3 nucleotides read TGTGCCAGCAGCTTAGAAGGACAGGGTTTGAACGAGCAGTACTTC.

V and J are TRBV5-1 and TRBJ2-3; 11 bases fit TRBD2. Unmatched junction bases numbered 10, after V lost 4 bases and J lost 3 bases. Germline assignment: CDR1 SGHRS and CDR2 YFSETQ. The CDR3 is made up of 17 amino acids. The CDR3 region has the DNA TGCGCCAGCAGCCACGGGACTAGCGGAGTTGGAACAGATACGCAGTATTTT. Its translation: CASSHGTSGVGTDTQYF.

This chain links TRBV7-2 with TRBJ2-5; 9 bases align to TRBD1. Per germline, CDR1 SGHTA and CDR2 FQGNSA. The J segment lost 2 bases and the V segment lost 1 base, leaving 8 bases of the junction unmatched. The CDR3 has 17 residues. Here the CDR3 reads CASSLVRVGQGQETQYF. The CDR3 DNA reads TGTGCCAGCAGCTTAGTTAGGGTTGGACAGGGGCAAGAGACCCAGTACTTC.

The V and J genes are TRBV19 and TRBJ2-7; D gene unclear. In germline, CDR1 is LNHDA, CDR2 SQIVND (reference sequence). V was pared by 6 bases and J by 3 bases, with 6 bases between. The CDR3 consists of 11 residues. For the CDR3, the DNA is TGTGCCAGTAGGAGCCACTACGAGCAGTACTTC. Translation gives CASRSHYEQYF.

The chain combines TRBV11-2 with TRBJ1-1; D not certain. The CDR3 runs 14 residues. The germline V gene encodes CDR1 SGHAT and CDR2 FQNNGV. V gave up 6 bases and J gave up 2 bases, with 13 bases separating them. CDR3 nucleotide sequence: TGTGCCAGCAGTTCCCAGTCATTTAACACTGAAGCTTTCTTT. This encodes CASSSQSFNTEAFF. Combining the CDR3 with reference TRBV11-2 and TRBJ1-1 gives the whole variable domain EAGVAQSPRYKIIEKRQSVAFWCNPISGHATLYWYQQILGQGPKLLIQFQNNGVVDDSQLPKDRFSAERLKGVDSTLKIQPAKLEDSAVYLCASSSQSFNTEAFFGQGTRLTVV.

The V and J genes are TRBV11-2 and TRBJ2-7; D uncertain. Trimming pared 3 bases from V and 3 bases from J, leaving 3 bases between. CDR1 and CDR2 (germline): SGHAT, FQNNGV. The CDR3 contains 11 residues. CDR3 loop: CASSFYYEQYF. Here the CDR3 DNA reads TGTGCCAGCAGCTTTTACTACGAGCAGTACTTC.

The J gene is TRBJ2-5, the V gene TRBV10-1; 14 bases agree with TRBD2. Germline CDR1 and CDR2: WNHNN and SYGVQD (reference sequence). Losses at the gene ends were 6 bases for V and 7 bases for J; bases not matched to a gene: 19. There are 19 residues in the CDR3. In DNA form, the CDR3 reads TGCGCCAGCAGCCAGTCCCACAGACTAGCGGGAGGGTCCTCGGGGACCCAGTACTTC. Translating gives CASSQSHRLAGGSSGTQYF.

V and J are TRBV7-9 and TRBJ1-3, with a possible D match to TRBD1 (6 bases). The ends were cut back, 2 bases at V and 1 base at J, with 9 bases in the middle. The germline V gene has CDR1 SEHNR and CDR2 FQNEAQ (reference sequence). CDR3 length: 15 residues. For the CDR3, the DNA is TGTGCCAGCAGCTTAACCACAGGGTCTGGAAACACCATATATTTT. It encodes CASSLTTGSGNTIYF.

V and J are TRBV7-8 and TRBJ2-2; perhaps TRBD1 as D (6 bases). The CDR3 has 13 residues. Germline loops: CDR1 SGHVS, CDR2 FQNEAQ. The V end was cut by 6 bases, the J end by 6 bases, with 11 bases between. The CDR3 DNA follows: TGTGCCAGCAGTTCTTACAGGGCCGGGGAGCTGTTTTTT. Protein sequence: CASSSYRAGELFF.

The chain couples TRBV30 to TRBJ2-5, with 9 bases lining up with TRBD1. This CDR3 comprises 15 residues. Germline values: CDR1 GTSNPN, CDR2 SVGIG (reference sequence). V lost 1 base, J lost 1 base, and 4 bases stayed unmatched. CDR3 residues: CAWSEGQGPQETQYF. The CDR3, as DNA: TGTGCCTGGAGTGAGGGACAGGGCCCCCAAGAGACCCAGTACTTC.

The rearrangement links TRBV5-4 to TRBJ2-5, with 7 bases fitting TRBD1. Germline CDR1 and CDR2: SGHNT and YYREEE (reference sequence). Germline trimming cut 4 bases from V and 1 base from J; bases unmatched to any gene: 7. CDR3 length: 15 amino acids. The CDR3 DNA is TGTGCCAGCAGCAGTAAACAGGGGTTCCAAGAGACCCAGTACTTC. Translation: CASSSKQGFQETQYF. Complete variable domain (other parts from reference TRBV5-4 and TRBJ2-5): ETGVTQSPTHLIKTRGQQVTLRCSSQSGHNTVSWYQQALGQGPQFIFQYYREEENGRGNFPPRFSGLQFPNYSSELNVNALELDDSALYLCASSSKQGFQETQYFGPGTRLLVL.

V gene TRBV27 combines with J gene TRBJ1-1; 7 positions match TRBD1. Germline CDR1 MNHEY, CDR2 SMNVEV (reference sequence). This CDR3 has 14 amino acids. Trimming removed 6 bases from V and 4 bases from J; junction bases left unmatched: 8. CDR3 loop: CASRLTGTGTEAFF. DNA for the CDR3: TGTGCCAGCAGATTGACAGGGACTGGCACTGAAGCTTTCTTT.

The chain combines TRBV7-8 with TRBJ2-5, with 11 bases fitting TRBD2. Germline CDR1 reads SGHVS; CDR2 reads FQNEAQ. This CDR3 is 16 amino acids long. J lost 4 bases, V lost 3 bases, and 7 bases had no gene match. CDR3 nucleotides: TGTGCCAGCAGCTTTCGTGGTGGACTAGCGGGAGAGACCCAGTACTTC. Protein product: CASSFRGGLAGETQYF. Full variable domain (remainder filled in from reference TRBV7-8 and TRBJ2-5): GAGVSQSPRYKVAKRGQDVALRCDPISGHVSLFWYQQALGQGPEFLTYFQNEAQLDKSGLPSDRFFAERPEGSVSTLKIQRTQQEDSAVYLCASSFRGGLAGETQYFGPGTRLLVL.